The T cell receptor beta chain under discussion was sequenced for a study of blood T cells in healthy people across ages. Study-level points and caveats: There was a strong correlation between TCR beta diversity and naive T cell percentage. The lack of PBMC sorting stopped any conclusive naive versus antigen-experienced comparison.

The second PCR ran roughly 6 to 11 cycles with a sample-barcoded 5' primer and J-beta primers. Tags on each cDNA molecule came from a template-switch adaptor with 12 random nucleotides. TCRdb recomputed calls from the 5' RACE reads with MiXCR, one row per CDR3 protein. The table lists more than 1,000,000 distinct CDR3 sequences, around 27% of them singletons. Turning to this clonotype: No antigen is known for it.

These data also featured in a second study, about T cells of mothers and their children.

The sample comprised blood. The sequence derives from a girl aged 2 to 10 in good health.

The CDR3 here is CSASSAGSYNEQFF. The DNA for the CDR3 is TGCAGTGCTTCCAGCGCGGGATCCTACAATGAGCAGTTCTTC. The chain couples TRBV20-1 to TRBJ2-1; the D gene is possibly TRBD2 (6 bases). Trimming shortened V by 5 bases and J by 1 base, and 12 bases separated the two germline ends. The CDR3 covers 14 residues. CDR1 and CDR2 (germline): DFQATT, SNEGSKA (reference sequence).